Following are 20 T cell receptor beta chains from one sample sequenced in a study of blood T cell repertoires in COVID-19. Some clones are missing from TCRdb's copy, which holds only in-frame ones; the method was immunoSEQ multiplex PCR. The profile shows fewer than 600,000 clones, over 75% of them singletons. Sequencing used PBMCs or T cells enriched from blood (not recorded which). The receptors here all came from a middle-aged woman who had recovered from COVID-19.

This chain joins TRBV30 and TRBJ2-2, with D maybe TRBD1 (6 bases). Germline CDR1 is GTSNPN and CDR2 is SVGIG (reference sequence). Between the trimmed V and J ends, which lost 2 bases and 1 base, there was a span of 8 bases. The CDR3 consists of 14 residues. CDR3 coding DNA: TGTGCCTGGAGTTGGGGACAGAACACCGGGGAGCTGTTTTTT. This sequence encodes CAWSWGQNTGELFF.

CDR3 bases: TGTGCCACCAGCAGGGACTCTTACACAGATACGCAGTATTTT. It is translated as CATSRDSYTDTQYF. J is TRBJ2-3 and V is TRBV15; possible D gene TRBD2, 5 bases. This CDR3 comprises 14 residues. The ends were cut back, 3 bases at V and 2 bases at J, with 9 bases in the middle. The germline gives CDR1 LNHNV, CDR2 YYDKDF (reference sequence).

V usage is TRBV2 and J usage is TRBJ1-2; 8 bases line up with TRBD1. This CDR3 is 16 amino acids long. Trimming at V came to 1 base and at J to 0 bases, leaving 4 bases not matched to a gene. Germline loops: CDR1 SNHLY, CDR2 FYNNEI. CDR3 sequence (DNA): TGTGCCAGCAGTGAAGTGCAGGGGGCAGCTAACTATGGCTACACCTTC. This translates into CASSEVQGAANYGYTF. The variable domain in full, with the rest retrieved from reference TRBV2 and TRBJ1-2, is EPEVTQTPSHQVTQMGQEVILRCVPISNHLYFYWYRQILGQKVEFLVSFYNNEISEKSEIFDDQFSVERPDGSNFTLKIRSTKLEDSAMYFCASSEVQGAANYGYTFGSGTRLTVV.

The rearrangement uses TRBV5-8 and TRBJ1-1; 9 bases line up with TRBD1. Germline V gives CDR1 SGHTS, CDR2 YDEGEE. Trimming cost V 2 bases and J 3 bases; bases outside gene matches: 5. This CDR3 comprises 15 residues. CDR3 bases: TGTGCCAGCAGCTTCCGCGGGACAGGGCACACTGAAGCTTTCTTT. It specifies CASSFRGTGHTEAFF.

The chain links TRBV10-2 to TRBJ2-7; no clear D. The CDR3 is 15 residues long. The V and J ends lost 2 bases and 4 bases respectively, with 15 bases between them. CDR1 is WSHSY and CDR2 is SAAADI in the germline V gene. CDR3 loop: CASSEALVPPYEQYF. The CDR3 bases are TGCGCCAGCAGTGAGGCTTTAGTCCCCCCTTACGAGCAGTACTTC.

The chain uses TRBV12-3 or TRBV12-4 and TRBJ1-4; D is ambiguous. The V and J ends lost 2 bases and 15 bases respectively, with 13 bases between them. This CDR3 has 12 residues. DNA of the CDR3: TGTGCCAGCAGTTTAAGTCCCCCAGAGGTGTTTTTT. Its translation: CASSLSPPEVFF.

The chain uses TRBV19 and TRBJ1-5; 8 bases are shared with TRBD1. The CDR3 runs to 15 residues. From germline, CDR1 is LNHDA and CDR2 SQIVND (reference sequence). Trimming removed 7 bases from V and 2 bases from J; junction bases left unmatched: 7. In DNA, the CDR3 is TGTGCCAGTATCTCGGACAGGGAAGGCAATCAGCCCCAGCATTTT. The encoded protein is CASISDREGNQPQHF.

The chain links TRBV7-8 to TRBJ2-1, with D possibly matching TRBD1 (5 bases). This CDR3 is 13 amino acids long. The germline V gene has CDR1 SGHVS and CDR2 FQNEAQ. The V end lost 5 bases, the J end lost 5 bases, and 10 bases lay between the germline ends. This CDR3 is CASSLRADNEQFF. Here the CDR3 DNA reads TGTGCCAGCAGCCTCAGGGCAGACAATGAGCAGTTCTTC.

The V and J genes are TRBV10-2 and TRBJ2-1; 7 bases fit TRBD1. Germline loops: CDR1 WSHSY, CDR2 SAAADI. Trimming took 6 bases from V and 5 from J; bases not matched to a gene: 10. The CDR3 has 15 amino acids. CDR3 coding DNA: TGCGCCAGCAGCCAATACCGGGACAGACACAATGAGCAGTTCTTC. Translated: CASSQYRDRHNEQFF.

The rearrangement uses TRBV2 and TRBJ2-5; tentatively, D is TRBD2 (5 bases). V was trimmed by 2 bases and J by 5 bases, leaving 18 bases between them. Germline values: CDR1 SNHLY, CDR2 FYNNEI. This CDR3 comprises 16 residues. The CDR3 spells CASSETLLEPEETQYF. The CDR3 nucleotides are TGTGCCAGCAGTGAAACCTTACTAGAGCCCGAGGAGACCCAGTACTTC. Using reference TRBV2 and TRBJ2-5 for the parts outside the CDR3, the full variable domain is EPEVTQTPSHQVTQMGQEVILRCVPISNHLYFYWYRQILGQKVEFLVSFYNNEISEKSEIFDDQFSVERPDGSNFTLKIRSTKLEDSAMYFCASSETLLEPEETQYFGPGTRLLVL.

This clone was detected many times. The gene calls are TRBV7-9 and TRBJ2-5; 10 positions match TRBD2. Germline lookup yields CDR1 SEHNR and CDR2 FQNEAQ (reference sequence). The V and J ends lost 5 bases and 3 bases, in that order; junction bases with no gene match: 9. The CDR3 has 16 amino acids. CDR3: CASSPPSGSSEETQYF. The CDR3 nucleotides are TGTGCCAGCAGCCCCCCTAGCGGGAGTTCCGAAGAGACCCAGTACTTC.

The V gene is TRBV29-1, the J gene TRBJ1-2, with D tentatively TRBD1 (5 bases). The CDR3 contains 12 residues. V was shortened by 3 bases and J by 9 bases, with 14 bases between the two germline ends. Germline V CDR1 and CDR2: SQVTM, ANQGSEA. The DNA of the CDR3 is TGCAGCGTTGACGACAGCCCGTTGCGCTACACCTTC. Its translation: CSVDDSPLRYTF.

The chain joins TRBV7-9 to TRBJ1-5; the match to TRBD1 covers 9 bases. The ends lost 5 bases at V and 9 bases at J; junction bases unmatched: 14. The CDR3 runs to 16 residues. The V gene's germline CDR1 is SEHNR and CDR2 FQNEAQ (reference sequence). CDR3 sequence reads: CASSKEGTGTGRPQHF. The CDR3 bases are TGTGCCAGCAGCAAAGAAGGGACAGGGACCGGTCGGCCCCAGCATTTT.

The chain carries TRBV2 and TRBJ1-2; D not certain. The CDR3 has 13 amino acids. Germline-derived CDR1 and CDR2 are SNHLY and FYNNEI. Trimming left V 1 base short and J 4 bases short, with 7 bases between. The CDR3 bases are TGTGCCAGCAGTGAAGTGGGGAGCTATGGCTACACCTTC. It encodes CASSEVGSYGYTF.

This clone was seen a single time. This rearrangement joins TRBV6-2 or TRBV6-3 to TRBJ2-7; 7 bases fit TRBD2. Germline V gene lookup returns CDR1 MNHEY and CDR2 SVGEGT. CDR3 length equals 14 residues. V lost 2 bases to trimming and J lost 3 bases; unmatched junction nucleotides: 4. As DNA, the CDR3 is TGTGCCAGCAGTTACGGGGGGACTAACTACGAGCAGTACTTC. Translated, it gives CASSYGGTNYEQYF.

The gene calls are TRBV11-1 and TRBJ1-1; no reliable D call. CDR1 and CDR2 from the germline V gene are SGHAT and FQDESV (reference sequence). Trimming shortened V by 1 base and J by 5 bases, and 5 bases separated the two germline ends. The CDR3 contains 12 residues. The CDR3 coding sequence is TGTGCCAGCAGCTTAGACTGGACTGAAGCTTTCTTT. Residues: CASSLDWTEAFF.

A single count supports this clone. This rearrangement joins TRBV7-9 to TRBJ1-3, with unresolved D. V was clipped by 3 bases and J by 3 bases, with 9 bases between them. This CDR3 spans 14 amino acids. CDR1 is SEHNR, CDR2 FQNEAQ, per germline (reference sequence). The CDR3 loop reads CASSLRGIGNTIYF. CDR3 bases: TGTGCCAGCAGCTTGCGAGGGATTGGAAACACCATATATTTT.

This clone came up once. The gene calls are TRBV3-1 (or the pseudogene TRBV3-2) and TRBJ1-2; maybe TRBD1 (5 bases). V lost 3 bases, J lost 2 bases, and 16 bases lay in between. Germline V gene lookup returns CDR1 LGHDT and CDR2 YNNKEL (reference sequence). This CDR3 region has 16 residues. In DNA, the CDR3 is TGTGCCAGCAGCCATACAGGCAGGAGAGAAAACTATGGCTACACCTTC. It is translated as CASSHTGRRENYGYTF.

V usage is TRBV7-8 and J usage is TRBJ2-1; 10 bases align to TRBD2. CDR3 length: 16 residues. V lost 3 bases, J lost 3 bases, and 5 bases stayed unmatched. The germline V gene encodes CDR1 SGHVS and CDR2 FQNEAQ. The CDR3 coding sequence is TGTGCCAGCAGCTTTGGACTAGCGGAGAACTACAATGAGCAGTTCTTC. Protein product: CASSFGLAENYNEQFF.

The chain couples TRBV30 to TRBJ1-5; no clear D gene. The CDR3 runs to 16 residues. V shed 0 bases and J shed 6 bases, with 18 bases lying between them. Germline-derived CDR1 and CDR2 are GTSNPN and SVGIG (reference sequence). CDR3 amino acids: CAWSVRWASISQPQHF. The CDR3 DNA reads as TGTGCCTGGAGTGTAAGGTGGGCTTCGATCAGTCAGCCCCAGCATTTT.